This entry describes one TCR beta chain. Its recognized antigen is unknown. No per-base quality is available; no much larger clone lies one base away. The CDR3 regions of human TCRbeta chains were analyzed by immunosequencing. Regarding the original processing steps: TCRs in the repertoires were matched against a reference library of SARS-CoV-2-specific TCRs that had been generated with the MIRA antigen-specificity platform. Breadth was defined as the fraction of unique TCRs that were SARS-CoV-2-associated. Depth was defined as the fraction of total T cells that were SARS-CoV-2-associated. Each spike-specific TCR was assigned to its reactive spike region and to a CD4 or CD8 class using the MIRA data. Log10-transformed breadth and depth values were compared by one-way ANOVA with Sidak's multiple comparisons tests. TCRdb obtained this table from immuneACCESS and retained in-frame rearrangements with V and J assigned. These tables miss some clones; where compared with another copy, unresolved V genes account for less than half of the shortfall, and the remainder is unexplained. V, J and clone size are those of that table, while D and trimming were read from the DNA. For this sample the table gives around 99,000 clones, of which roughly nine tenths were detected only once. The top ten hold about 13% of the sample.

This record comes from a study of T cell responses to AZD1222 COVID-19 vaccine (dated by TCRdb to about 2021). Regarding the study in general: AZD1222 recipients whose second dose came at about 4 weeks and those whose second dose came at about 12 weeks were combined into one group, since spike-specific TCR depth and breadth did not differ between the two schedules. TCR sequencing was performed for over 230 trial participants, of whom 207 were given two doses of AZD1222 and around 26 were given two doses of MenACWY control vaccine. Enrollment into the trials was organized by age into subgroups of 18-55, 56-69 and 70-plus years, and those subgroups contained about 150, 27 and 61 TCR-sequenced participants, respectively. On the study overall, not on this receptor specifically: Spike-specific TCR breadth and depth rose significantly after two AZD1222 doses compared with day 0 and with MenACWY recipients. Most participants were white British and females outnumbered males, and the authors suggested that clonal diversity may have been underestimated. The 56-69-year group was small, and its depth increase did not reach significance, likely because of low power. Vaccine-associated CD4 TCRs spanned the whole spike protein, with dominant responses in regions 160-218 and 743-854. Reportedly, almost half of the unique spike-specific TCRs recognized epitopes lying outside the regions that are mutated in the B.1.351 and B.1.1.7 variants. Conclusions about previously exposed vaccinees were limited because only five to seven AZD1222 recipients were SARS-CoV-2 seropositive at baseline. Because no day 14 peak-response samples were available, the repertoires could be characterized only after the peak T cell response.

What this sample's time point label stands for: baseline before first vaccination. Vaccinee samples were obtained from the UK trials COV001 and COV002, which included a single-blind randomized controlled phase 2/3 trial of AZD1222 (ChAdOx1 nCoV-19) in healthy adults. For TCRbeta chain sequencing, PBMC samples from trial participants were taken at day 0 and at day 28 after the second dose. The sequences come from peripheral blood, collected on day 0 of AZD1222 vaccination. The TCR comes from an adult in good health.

The DNA sequence is TGCAGTGAAGAGGGGACAGATACGCAGTATTTT. Translated, it gives CSEEGTDTQYF. The sequence joins TRBV20-1 to TRBJ2-3, with the D call tentatively TRBD1 or TRBD2, each fitting 5 bases. Counted from cysteine to phenylalanine, this CDR3 has 11 amino acids. Kept here is only the CDR3 DNA, which spans 33 bases and is read in frame from base 1. CDR1 DFQATT and CDR2 SNEGSKA are derived from the germline V gene (reference sequence). V drops 7 bases and J drops 3 bases, leaving 8 bases in between.